What follows is one T cell receptor (beta chain) and its context. The antigen remains undetermined. A much more abundant neighbour one base away suggests this may be a read error. Per the germline V gene, CDR1 is LGHDT and CDR2 is YNNKEL (reference sequence). The CDR3 covers 18 residues. The V end lost 4 bases, the J end lost 0 bases, and 16 bases lay between the germline ends. The sample comes from a study of blood T cells in healthy people across ages. Through a sample-barcoded 5' primer and a J-beta primer mix, a second PCR was run for roughly 7 to 12 cycles. TCRdb re-derived calls from the 5' RACE reads in MiXCR, one entry per CDR3 protein. The sample includes approximately 670,000 distinct CDR3 sequences, less than 45% of them seen just once. Findings of the study overall: The study found more naive CD4+ cells and higher diversity in long-lived than aged donors.

The sequenced material came from blood. The clonotype was recovered from a man aged 80 or over in good health. V and J are TRBV3-1 and TRBJ2-6; TRBD2 might be the D (5 bases). The CDR3 protein is CASSPKPADLSGANVLTF. The CDR3 DNA reads as TGTGCCAGCAGCCCGAAGCCAGCGGACCTCTCTGGGGCCAACGTCCTGACTTTC.